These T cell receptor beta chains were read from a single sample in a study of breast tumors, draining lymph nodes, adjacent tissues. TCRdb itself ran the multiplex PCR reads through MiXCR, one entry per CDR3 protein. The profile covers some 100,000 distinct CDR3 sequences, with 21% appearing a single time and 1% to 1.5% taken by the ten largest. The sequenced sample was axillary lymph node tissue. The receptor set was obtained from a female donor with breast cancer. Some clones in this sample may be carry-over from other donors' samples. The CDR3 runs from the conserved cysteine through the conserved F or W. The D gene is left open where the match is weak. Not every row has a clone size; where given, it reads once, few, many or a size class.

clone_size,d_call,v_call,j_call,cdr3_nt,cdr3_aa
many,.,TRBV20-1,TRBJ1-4,TGCAGTGCTAGTTGTTCCAAATCAGGGGAGGACGAAAAACTGTTTTTT,CSASCSKSGEDEKLFF
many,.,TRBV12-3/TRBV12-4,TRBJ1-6,TGTGCCAGCAGTCGCACTGGGGAACCCCTCCACTTT,CASSRTGEPLHF
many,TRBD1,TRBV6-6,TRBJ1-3,TGTGCCAGCAGTTACCTTAGGACAGGGGCTGGAAACACCATATATTTT,CASSYLRTGAGNTIYF
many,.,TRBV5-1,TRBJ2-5,TGCGCCAGCAGCTGGGACAAGCCGGGAGAGACCCAGTACTTC,CASSWDKPGETQYF
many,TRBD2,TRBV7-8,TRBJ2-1,TGTGCCAGCAGCATCCCCGGCCGACTAGCGGGACATGAGCAGTTCTTC,CASSIPGRLAGHEQFF
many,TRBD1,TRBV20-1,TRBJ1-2,TGCAGTGCTAGGGTCGGGACAGGCAATTTAAGGAAGGGCTACACCTTC,CSARVGTGNLRKGYTF
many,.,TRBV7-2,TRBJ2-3,TGTGCCAGCAGCCCAGAAGCGCGGCGGTTTACGCAGTATTTT,CASSPEARRFTQYF
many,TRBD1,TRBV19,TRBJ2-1,TGTGCCAGTAGCACACAGGGGTCCTACAATGAGCAGTTCTTC,CASSTQGSYNEQFF
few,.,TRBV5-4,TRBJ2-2,TGTGCCAGCAGCTTGCGGCAGGGGAACACCGGGGAGCTGTTTTTT,CASSLRQGNTGELFF
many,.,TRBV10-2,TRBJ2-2,TGCGCCAGCAGGGGGACTTTGAACACCGGGGAGCTGTTTTTT,CASRGTLNTGELFF
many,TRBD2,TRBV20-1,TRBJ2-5,TGCAGTGCCGGGGAGGGAGCCCGAGAGACCCAGTACTTC,CSAGEGARETQYF
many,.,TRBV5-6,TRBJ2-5,TGTGCCAGCAGCTTCAAGTACCGGGACACGCAAGAGACCCAGTACTTC,CASSFKYRDTQETQYF
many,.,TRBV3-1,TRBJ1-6,TGTGCCAGCAGCCAAGTATGGCAGGGTAATTCACCCCTCCACTTT,CASSQVWQGNSPLHF
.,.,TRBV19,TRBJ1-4,TGTGCCAGTAGTGGTTGGGAAAAACTGTTTTTT,CASSGWEKLFF
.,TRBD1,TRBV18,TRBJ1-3,TGTGCCAGCTCATTGACAGGGGGAGGAAACACCATATATTTT,CASSLTGGGNTIYF
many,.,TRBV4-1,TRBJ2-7,TGCGCCAGCAGCCGAGGAATAGGCGAGCAGTACTTC,CASSRGIGEQYF
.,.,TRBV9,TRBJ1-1,TGTGCCAGCAGCGTAGCCGGAGACAGGTGGAACACTGAAGCTTTCTTT,CASSVAGDRWNTEAFF
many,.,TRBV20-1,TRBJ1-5,TGCAGTGCTAGGGGGGGGCAGGGGAATCAGCCCCAGCATTTT,CSARGGQGNQPQHF
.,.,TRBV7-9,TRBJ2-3,TGTGCCAGCGGCCTATCACCCGGGACACTAGATACAGATACGCAGTATTTT,CASGLSPGTLDTDTQYF
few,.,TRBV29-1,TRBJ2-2,TGCAGCGTGCGTAGAGCCGGGGCCGGGGAGCTGTTTTTT,CSVRRAGAGELFF
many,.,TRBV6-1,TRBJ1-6,TGTGCCAGCAGCTGGGGACGACCGTATAATTCACCCCTCCACTTT,CASSWGRPYNSPLHF
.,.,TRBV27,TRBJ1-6,TGTGCCAGCAGCTCATGGACGGTAGGGGATAATTCACCCCTCCACTTT,CASSSWTVGDNSPLHF
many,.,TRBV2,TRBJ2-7,TGTGCCAGCAGGGGCCGGGGTTCCTACGAGCAGTACTTC,CASRGRGSYEQYF
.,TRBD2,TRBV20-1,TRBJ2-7,TGCAGTGCTCAGACCGGGACTAGCGTCTCCTACGAGCAGTACTTC,CSAQTGTSVSYEQYF
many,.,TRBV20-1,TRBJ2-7,TGCAGTGCATCCGTGACTACTAACTACGAGCAGTACTTC,CSASVTTNYEQYF
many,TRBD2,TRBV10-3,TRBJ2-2,TGTGCCACTAAGCGGGAGTCGGGGCCCGGGGAGCTGTTTTTT,CATKRESGPGELFF
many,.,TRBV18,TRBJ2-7,TGTGCCAGCTCACCACCCGGTGCCTACGAGCAGTACTTC,CASSPPGAYEQYF
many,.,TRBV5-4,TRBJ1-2,TGTGCCAGCAGCTCGGACAGATATAACTATGGCTACACCTTC,CASSSDRYNYGYTF
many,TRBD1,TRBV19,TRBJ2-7,TGTGCCAGTAGGGGACAGGACGTTTCCTACGAGCAGTACTTC,CASRGQDVSYEQYF
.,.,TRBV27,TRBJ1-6,TGTGCCAGCAGTTTTGGGGCCCCTGGCAGCTCCTATAATTCACCCCTCCACTTT,CASSFGAPGSSYNSPLHF
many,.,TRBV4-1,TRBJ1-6,TGCGCCAGCAGCCAAGATCAGGCAGGTTCGGGATATAATTCACCCCTCCACTTT,CASSQDQAGSGYNSPLHF
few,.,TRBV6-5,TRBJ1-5,TGTGCCAGCAGCAAGAGCAGGAGGTTGCAGCCCCAGCATTTT,CASSKSRRLQPQHF
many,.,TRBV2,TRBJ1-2,TGTGCCAGCAGTGAAGCAGGGCAAAGTGACTACACCTTC,CASSEAGQSDYTF
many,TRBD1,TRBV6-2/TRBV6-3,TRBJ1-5,TGTGCCAGCAGCCGACAGGGTTATAGCAATCAGCCCCAGCATTTT,CASSRQGYSNQPQHF
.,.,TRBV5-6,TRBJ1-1,TGTGCCAGCAGCCCGGATCCGGGCGAATTCGCTGAAGCTTTCTTT,CASSPDPGEFAEAFF
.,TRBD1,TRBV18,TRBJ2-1,TGTGCCAGCTCGCCCAGACAGGGTGAATTGATCAATGAGCAGTTCTTC,CASSPRQGELINEQFF
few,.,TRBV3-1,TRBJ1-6,TGTGCCAGCAGCCAAAGTCGGGGACCGTGGGGTTCACCCCTCCACTTT,CASSQSRGPWGSPLHF
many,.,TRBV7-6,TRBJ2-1,TGTGCCAGCAGCGGGCGTAGTGAGCAGTTCTTC,CASSGRSEQFF
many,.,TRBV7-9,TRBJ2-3,TGTGCCAGCAGCCTTTTAGAGACTAACACAGATACGCAGTATTTT,CASSLLETNTDTQYF
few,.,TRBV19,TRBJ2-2,TGTGCCAGTGGTGGGGGGCCCGGGGAGCTGTTTTTT,CASGGGPGELFF
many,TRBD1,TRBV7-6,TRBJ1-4,TGTGCCAGCAGCCCGGGACAGTCTGTTGCAACTAATGAAAAACTGTTTTTT,CASSPGQSVATNEKLFF
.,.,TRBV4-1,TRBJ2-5,TGCGCCAGCAGCCAAGATGGTGTAAGGAGGGAGACCCAGTACTTC,CASSQDGVRRETQYF
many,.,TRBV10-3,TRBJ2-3,TGTGCCATCAGTGATCGCGACAGAGTCGGCACAGATACGCAGTATTTT,CAISDRDRVGTDTQYF
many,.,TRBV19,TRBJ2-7,TGTGCCAGTAGTATTCGGGTAGGGGTGGGCTACGAGCAGTACTTC,CASSIRVGVGYEQYF
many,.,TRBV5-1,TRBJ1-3,TGCGCCAGCGGAGACACTGGAAACACCATATATTTT,CASGDTGNTIYF
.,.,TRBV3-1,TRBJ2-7,TGTGCCAGCAGCCAAGAGGGGGGGGGACAGACCAGGAAGCAGTACTTC,CASSQEGGGQTRKQYF
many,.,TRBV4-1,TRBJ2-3,TGCGCCAGCAGCCAAGCTGGTCGGCGGGTCCCAGGACGCGCAGATACGCAGTATTTT,CASSQAGRRVPGRADTQYF
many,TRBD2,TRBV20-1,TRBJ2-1,TGCAGTGCACCGATACTTCTAGCGGGGGGAAATGAGCAGTTCTTC,CSAPILLAGGNEQFF
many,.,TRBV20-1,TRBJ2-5,TGCAGTGCTAGTAGCCAGAGAGCCTTCCAAGAGACCCAGTACTTC,CSASSQRAFQETQYF
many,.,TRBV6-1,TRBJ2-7,TGTGCCAGCAGTGAGAGGGGAGTCCCCTACGAGCAGTACTTC,CASSERGVPYEQYF
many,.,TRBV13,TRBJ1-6,TGTGCCAGCAGCTTTGGTTGGGCGTCACCCCTCCACTTT,CASSFGWASPLHF
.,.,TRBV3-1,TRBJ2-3,TGTGCCAGCAGCCAAGATTGGGGGGCTAGCACAGATACGCAGTATTTT,CASSQDWGASTDTQYF
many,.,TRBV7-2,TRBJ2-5,TGTGCCAGCAGCTTAGCGACGATCTACCAAGAGACCCAGTACTTC,CASSLATIYQETQYF